This T cell receptor (beta chain) was sequenced during a study of CD8 T cells in Susac syndrome. This clonotype appeared once. Trimming pared 4 bases from V and 3 bases from J, leaving 15 bases between. The CDR3 extends over 15 amino acids. Germline lookup yields CDR1 ENHRY and CDR2 SYGVKD. The RNA, about 0.5 to 1 ug, was put through reverse transcription using random hexamers. With immunoSEQ multiplex PCR, TCR beta CDR3 was amplified across 54 Vbeta and 13 Jbeta. TCRdb re-derived calls from the immunoSEQ multiplex PCR reads in MiXCR, one entry per CDR3 protein. The table lists 95,000 to 150,000 distinct CDR3 sequences, over 85% of them singletons.

The chain recombines TRBV10-3 with TRBJ1-2; D is uncertain. The sequencing input was CD8+ T cells from PBMCs. This TCR was sampled from a human donor with multiple sclerosis. CDR3 bases: TGTGCCATCAGTGGGCGTGGGGTGGACGACTATGGCTACACCTTC. This gives the protein CAISGRGVDDYGYTF.